This TCR beta chain stems from a study of T cells in localized non-small cell lung cancer (dated by TCRdb to 2020 to 2022). Regarding the complete study: The study analyzed T cell repertoires of under 250 early-stage NSCLC patients, comparing tumors and uninvolved tumor-adjacent lungs. The cohort was made up of under 250 treatment-naive NSCLC patients whose localized lung tumors had been resected. NSCLC patients had a mean age of approximately 66 years, and 129 were male and 107 female. The paper's findings and limits, for the study overall: Because multi-region tumor sequencing was not done, intratumor heterogeneity could not be ruled out. Because of the exploratory design, TCR variables were selected using unadjusted p-values without false-discovery rate correction. The highest T cell clonality was observed in uninvolved tumor-adjacent lung, where clonality exceeded that of tumor, suggesting that antigenic responses were more focused in uninvolved tumor-adjacent lung. A median of roughly 58 of the top 100 tumor clones were detected in paired uninvolved adjacent lung, and 28 of these tumor clones were also found among the top 100 clones of the paired uninvolved adjacent lung. Longer overall survival was associated with higher T cell density in blood, whereas shorter survival was associated with higher clonality in adjacent lung.

TCR beta CDR3 regions were sequenced from DNA using the immunoSEQ Assay. As for the original processing: To compute T cell density, TCR beta template counts were normalized to usable DNA, which was estimated by amplifying housekeeping genes. Richness was estimated using the preseqR package, with extrapolation to 400,000 templates for PBMC samples and to 120,000 templates for tissue samples. Clonality was taken to be one minus Pielou's evenness. Tissue-enriched TCRs were identified by differential abundance testing using productive amino-acid clonotypes, minimum total count 5 and alpha 0.1. The Jaccard Index and the Morisita Overlap Index were used to quantify repertoire overlap between compartments. GLIPH grouped TCR beta CDR3s together with public tetramer-defined viral CDR3s, and a viral motif had to include at least three viral sequences and also show V-gene enrichment. In its TCRdb copy, this immuneACCESS table keeps in-frame sequences only and misses some clones. Where compared with another copy, unresolved V genes explain less than half of these, and the others have no known cause. The DNA was the basis for D and trimming; V, J and clone size are from that table. The sample table records 100,000 to 150,000 clones; around 92% of these occur just once. In total, the top ten clones hold roughly 1.8% of the sample.

At diagnosis, peripheral blood, uninvolved tumor-adjacent lung and tumor were collected and stored as a combination of fresh-frozen and FFPE material. For TCR repertoire profiling, blood samples were analyzed as peripheral blood mononuclear cells. Of note for this clone: Its recognized antigen is unknown. No base qualities exist here, and no much larger clone lies one base off it. Other nucleotide sequences in the sample specify the same CDR3.

Counted from cysteine to phenylalanine, this CDR3 has 13 amino acids. Of the read, only the CDR3 DNA is kept; its 39 bases are in frame from base 1. V gives up 6 bases and J gives up 1 base, and the segment between their germline ends measures 7 bases. The CDR1 and CDR2 encoded by the germline V gene (reference sequence) are LNHDA and SQIVND. This chain is built from TRBV19 and TRBJ1-5, with a tentative D gene TRBD1 over 6 matching bases. This clonotype was sampled from a female donor of 60 years or more with stage I lung adenocarcinoma. The sequencing here drew on peripheral blood, taken before any cancer treatment. The bases are TGTGCCAGTAGAGGGGGGAGCAATCAGCCCCAGCATTTT. The resulting protein is CASRGGSNQPQHF.